This TCR beta chain was recorded in a study of shared clonotypes between healthy human individuals. The method was immunoSEQ multiplex PCR; TCRdb's version includes in-frame clones alone and lacks a portion of them. The sample contains about 1.5 million clones, 98% of which appear only once. Germline assignment: CDR1 SGHRS and CDR2 YFSETQ. The CDR3 length is 15 residues. Trimming pared 0 bases from V and 2 bases from J, leaving 9 bases between. This clone was seen once. Other DNA sequences in the sample encode the same CDR3. This chain links TRBV5-1 with TRBJ1-5, with D tentatively TRBD1 (6 bases). The source material was naive CD4+ T cells sorted from blood. Described subset: CD45RA+ positively selected. This clonotype was obtained from a man aged 25 to 40 in good health. In nucleotides, the CDR3 is TGCGCCAGCAGCTTGGACGGGGGCGGCAATCAGCCCCAGCATTTT. As protein: CASSLDGGGNQPQHF.